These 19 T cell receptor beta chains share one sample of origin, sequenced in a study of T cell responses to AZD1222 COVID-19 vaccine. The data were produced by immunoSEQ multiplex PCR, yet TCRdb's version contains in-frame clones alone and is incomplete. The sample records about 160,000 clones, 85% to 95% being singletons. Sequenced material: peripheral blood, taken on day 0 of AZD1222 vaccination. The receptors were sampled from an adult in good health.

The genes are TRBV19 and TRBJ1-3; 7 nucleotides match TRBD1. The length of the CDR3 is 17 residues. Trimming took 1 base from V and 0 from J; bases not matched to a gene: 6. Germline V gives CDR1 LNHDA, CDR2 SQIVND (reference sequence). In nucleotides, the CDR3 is TGTGCCAGTAGTATAGGTCTGACAGGGCTCTCTGGAAACACCATATATTTT. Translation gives CASSIGLTGLSGNTIYF.

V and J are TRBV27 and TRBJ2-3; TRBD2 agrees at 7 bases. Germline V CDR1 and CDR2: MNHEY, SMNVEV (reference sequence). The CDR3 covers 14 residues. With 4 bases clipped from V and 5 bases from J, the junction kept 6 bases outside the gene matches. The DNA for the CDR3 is TGTGCCAGCAGTTGGACGGGGAGGGAAGATACGCAGTATTTT. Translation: CASSWTGREDTQYF.

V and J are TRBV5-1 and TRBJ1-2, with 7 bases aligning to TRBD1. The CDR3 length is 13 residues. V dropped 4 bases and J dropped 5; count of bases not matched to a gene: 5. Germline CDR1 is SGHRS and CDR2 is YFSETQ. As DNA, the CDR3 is TGCGCCAGCAGCCCGGGGACAGAGTATGGCTACACCTTC. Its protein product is CASSPGTEYGYTF. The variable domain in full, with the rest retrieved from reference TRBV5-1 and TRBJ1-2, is KAGVTQTPRYLIKTRGQQVTLSCSPISGHRSVSWYQQTPGQGLQFLFEYFSETQRNKGNFPGRFSGRQFSNSRSEMNVSTLELGDSALYLCASSPGTEYGYTFGSGTRLTVV.

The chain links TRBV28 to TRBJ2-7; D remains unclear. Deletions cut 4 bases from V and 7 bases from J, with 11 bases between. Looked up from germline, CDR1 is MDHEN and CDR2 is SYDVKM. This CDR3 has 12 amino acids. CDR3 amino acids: CASSSTVFEQYF. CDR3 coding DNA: TGTGCCAGCAGTTCCACTGTATTTGAGCAGTACTTC.

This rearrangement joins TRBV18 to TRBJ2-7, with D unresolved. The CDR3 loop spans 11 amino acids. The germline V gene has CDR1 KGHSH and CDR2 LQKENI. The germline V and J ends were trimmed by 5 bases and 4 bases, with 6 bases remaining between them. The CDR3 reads CASSTIYEQYF. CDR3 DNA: TGTGCCAGCTCAACCATTTACGAGCAGTACTTC.

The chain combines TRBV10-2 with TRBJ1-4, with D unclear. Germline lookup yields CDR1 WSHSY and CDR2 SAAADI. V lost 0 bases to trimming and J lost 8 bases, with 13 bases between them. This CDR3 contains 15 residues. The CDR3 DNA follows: TGCGCCAGCAGTGAGTCGCAAAGGGTACGGGAAAAACTGTTTTTT. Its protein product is CASSESQRVREKLFF.

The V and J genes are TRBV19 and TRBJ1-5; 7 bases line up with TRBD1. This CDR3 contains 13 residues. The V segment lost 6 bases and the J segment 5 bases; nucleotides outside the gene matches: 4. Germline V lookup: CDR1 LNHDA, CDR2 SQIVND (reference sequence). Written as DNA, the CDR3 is TGTGCCAGTAGCGACAGGGTCGATCAGCCCCAGCATTTT. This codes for CASSDRVDQPQHF.

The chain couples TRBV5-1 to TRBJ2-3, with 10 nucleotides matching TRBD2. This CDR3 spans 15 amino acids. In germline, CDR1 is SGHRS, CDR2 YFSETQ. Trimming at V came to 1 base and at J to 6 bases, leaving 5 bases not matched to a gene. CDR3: CASSLRTSGMDTQYF. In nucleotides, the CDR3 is TGCGCCAGCAGCTTGAGGACTAGCGGCATGGATACGCAGTATTTT.

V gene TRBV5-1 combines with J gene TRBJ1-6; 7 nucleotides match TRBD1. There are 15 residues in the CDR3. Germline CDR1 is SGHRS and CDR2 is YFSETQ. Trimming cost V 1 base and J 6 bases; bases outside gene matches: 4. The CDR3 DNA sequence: TGCGCCAGCAGCTTGTTTTCAGGGGGTAATTCACCCCTCCACTTT. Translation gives CASSLFSGGNSPLHF.

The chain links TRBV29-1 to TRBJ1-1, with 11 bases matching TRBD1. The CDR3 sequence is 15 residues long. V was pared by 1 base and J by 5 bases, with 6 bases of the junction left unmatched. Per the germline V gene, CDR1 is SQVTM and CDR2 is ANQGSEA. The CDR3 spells CSVEVAGTGGTEAFF. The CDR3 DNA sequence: TGCAGCGTTGAAGTAGCTGGGACAGGGGGGACTGAAGCTTTCTTT.

The CDR3: CASTTGGAANEKLFF. CDR3 coding DNA: TGTGCCAGCACTACAGGGGGCGCGGCTAATGAAAAACTGTTTTTT. The rearrangement joins TRBV6-6 to TRBJ1-4, with 9 bases lining up with TRBD1. Germline CDR1 is MNHNY and CDR2 is SVGAGI (reference sequence). CDR3 length: 15 residues. The ends lost 7 bases at V and 3 bases at J; junction bases unmatched: 6.

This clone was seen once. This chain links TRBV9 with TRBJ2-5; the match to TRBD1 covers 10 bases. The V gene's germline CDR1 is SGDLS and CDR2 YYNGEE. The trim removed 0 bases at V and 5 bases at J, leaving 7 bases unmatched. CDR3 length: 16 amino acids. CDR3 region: CASSVADRGGSETQYF. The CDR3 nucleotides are TGTGCCAGCAGCGTAGCGGACAGGGGGGGTTCGGAGACCCAGTACTTC. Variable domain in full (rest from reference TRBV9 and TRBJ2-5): DSGVTQTPKHLITATGQRVTLRCSPRSGDLSVYWYQQSLDQGLQFLIQYYNGEERAKGNILERFSAQQFPDLHSELNLSSLELGDSALYFCASSVADRGGSETQYFGPGTRLLVL.

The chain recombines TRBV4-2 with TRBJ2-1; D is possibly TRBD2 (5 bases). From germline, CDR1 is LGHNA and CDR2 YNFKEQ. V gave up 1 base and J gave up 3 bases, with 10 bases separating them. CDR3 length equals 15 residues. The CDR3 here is CASSQGSGDYNEQFF. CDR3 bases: TGTGCCAGCAGCCAAGGATCCGGGGACTACAATGAGCAGTTCTTC.

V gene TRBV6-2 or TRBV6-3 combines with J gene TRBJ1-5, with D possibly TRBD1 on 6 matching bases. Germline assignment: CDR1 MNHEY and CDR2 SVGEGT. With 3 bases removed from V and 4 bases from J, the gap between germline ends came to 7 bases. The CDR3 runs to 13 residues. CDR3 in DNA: TGTGCCAGCAGTTATCAGGGGAATCAGCCCCAGCATTTT. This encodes CASSYQGNQPQHF.

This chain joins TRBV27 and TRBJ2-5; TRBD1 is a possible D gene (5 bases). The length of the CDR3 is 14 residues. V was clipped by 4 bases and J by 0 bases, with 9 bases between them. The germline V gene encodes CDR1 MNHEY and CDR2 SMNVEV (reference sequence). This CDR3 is CASSSRTYQETQYF. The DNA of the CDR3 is TGTGCCAGCAGTTCGAGGACATACCAAGAGACCCAGTACTTC.

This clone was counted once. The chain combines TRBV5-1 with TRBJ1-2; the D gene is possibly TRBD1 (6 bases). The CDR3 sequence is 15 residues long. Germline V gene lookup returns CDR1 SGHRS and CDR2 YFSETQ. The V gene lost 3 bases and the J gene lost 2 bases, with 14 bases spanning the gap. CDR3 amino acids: CASSSNPRGNYGYTF. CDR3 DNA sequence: TGCGCCAGCAGCTCCAACCCCAGGGGAAACTATGGCTACACCTTC. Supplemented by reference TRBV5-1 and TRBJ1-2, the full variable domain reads KAGVTQTPRYLIKTRGQQVTLSCSPISGHRSVSWYQQTPGQGLQFLFEYFSETQRNKGNFPGRFSGRQFSNSRSEMNVSTLELGDSALYLCASSSNPRGNYGYTFGSGTRLTVV.

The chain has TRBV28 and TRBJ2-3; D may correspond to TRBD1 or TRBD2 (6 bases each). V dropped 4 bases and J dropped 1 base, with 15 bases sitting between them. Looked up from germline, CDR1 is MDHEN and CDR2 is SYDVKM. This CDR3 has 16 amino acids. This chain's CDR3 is CASSSLQGLRTDTQYF. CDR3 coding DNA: TGTGCCAGCAGTTCACTACAGGGACTCCGCACAGATACGCAGTATTTT.

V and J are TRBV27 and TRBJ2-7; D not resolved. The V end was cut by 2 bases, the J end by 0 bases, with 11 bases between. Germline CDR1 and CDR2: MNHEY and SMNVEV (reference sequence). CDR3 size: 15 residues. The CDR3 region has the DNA TGTGCCAGCAGTTTAGCCTTGACGGGCTCCTACGAGCAGTACTTC. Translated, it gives CASSLALTGSYEQYF.

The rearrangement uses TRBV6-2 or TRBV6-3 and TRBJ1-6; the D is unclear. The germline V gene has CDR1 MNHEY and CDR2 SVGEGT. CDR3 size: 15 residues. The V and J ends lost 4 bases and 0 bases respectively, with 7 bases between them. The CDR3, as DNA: TGTGCCAGCAGTTGGCAGAGCTCCTATAATTCACCCCTCCACTTT. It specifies CASSWQSSYNSPLHF.